The 8 T cell receptor beta chains presented below share a single source sample, sequenced in a study of blood T cell repertoires in COVID-19. Measured with immunoSEQ multiplex PCR; TCRdb has only the in-frame clones, and not every one. This table holds under 300,000 clones, roughly 89% found once. The sample consisted of peripheral blood. All receptors derive from a woman in her thirties or forties who had recovered from COVID-19.

This clone was seen once. The genes are TRBV27 and TRBJ1-5; TRBD1 aligns across 7 bases. This CDR3 region has 16 residues. Unmatched junction bases numbered 8, after V lost 5 bases and J lost 1 base. From germline, CDR1 is MNHEY and CDR2 SMNVEV (reference sequence). The DNA for the CDR3 is TGTGCCAGCAGTCCATATGACAGGGTGAGCAATCAGCCCCAGCATTTT. Residues: CASSPYDRVSNQPQHF.

This chain uses TRBV5-6 with TRBJ2-4; the D gene is possibly TRBD2 (5 bases). This CDR3 spans 15 amino acids. Germline CDR1 SGHDT, CDR2 YYEEEE. Trimming stripped 0 bases from V and 3 bases from J, with 10 bases between. CDR3 sequence reads: CASSLAGMYKNIQYF. In nucleotides, the CDR3 is TGTGCCAGCAGCTTGGCCGGGATGTACAAAAACATTCAGTACTTC.

CDR3 nucleotide sequence: TGTGCCAGCCGCCGACGACGAGGTGAAAAACTGTTTTTT. Translating gives CASRRRRGEKLFF. This sequence joins TRBV28 and TRBJ1-4; D is undetermined. The CDR3 has 13 amino acids. V was trimmed by 8 bases and J by 7 bases, leaving 14 bases between them. Germline-derived CDR1 and CDR2 are MDHEN and SYDVKM.

The gene calls are TRBV5-1 and TRBJ1-1; possibly TRBD1 for D (6 bases). Trimming cost V 2 bases and J 1 base, with 15 bases left between them. The CDR3 sequence is 16 residues long. Germline CDR1 and CDR2: SGHRS and YFSETQ. The CDR3 DNA sequence: TGCGCCAGCAGCTTAGACCCGGGACACAAGAACACTGAAGCTTTCTTT. Translated, it gives CASSLDPGHKNTEAFF.

The genes are TRBV9 and TRBJ2-5; possibly TRBD1 for D (5 bases). Trimming stripped 1 base from V and 5 bases from J, with 12 bases between. Germline loops: CDR1 SGDLS, CDR2 YYNGEE. The CDR3 runs 14 residues. CDR3 sequence reads: CASSVSRVGETQYF. The CDR3 DNA reads TGTGCCAGCAGCGTAAGCAGGGTCGGTGAGACCCAGTACTTC. Supplemented by reference TRBV9 and TRBJ2-5, the full variable domain reads DSGVTQTPKHLITATGQRVTLRCSPRSGDLSVYWYQQSLDQGLQFLIQYYNGEERAKGNILERFSAQQFPDLHSELNLSSLELGDSALYFCASSVSRVGETQYFGPGTRLLVL.

In its sample, this clone was seen a few times. The chain combines TRBV18 with TRBJ1-5; perhaps TRBD1 as D (6 bases). CDR3 length: 14 residues. Trimming removed 6 bases from V and 2 bases from J, with 11 bases in between. The V gene's germline CDR1 is KGHSH and CDR2 LQKENI. The CDR3 bases are TGTGCCAGCTCGCCGACAGGCGGCAATCAGCCCCAGCATTTT. This encodes CASSPTGGNQPQHF.

This clone was seen only once. The chain combines TRBV18 with TRBJ2-7; 10 positions agree with TRBD1. This CDR3 has 14 amino acids. V shed 3 bases and J 6 bases; nucleotides not matched to a gene: 5. Germline lookup yields CDR1 KGHSH and CDR2 LQKENI. The CDR3 reads CASSPRDRGPEQYF. For the CDR3, the DNA is TGTGCCAGCTCACCCCGGGACAGGGGTCCCGAGCAGTACTTC.

V gene TRBV19 combines with J gene TRBJ2-5, with a weak D call TRBD2 (5 bases). The CDR3 extends over 13 amino acids. Looked up from germline, CDR1 is LNHDA and CDR2 is SQIVND (reference sequence). The V end was cut by 5 bases, the J end by 5 bases, with 12 bases between. This CDR3 reads CASSAVRGETQYF. CDR3 DNA: TGTGCCAGTAGTGCGGTCCGAGGGGAGACCCAGTACTTC. The variable domain in full, with the rest retrieved from reference TRBV19 and TRBJ2-5, is DGGITQSPKYLFRKEGQNVTLSCEQNLNHDAMYWYRQDPGQGLRLIYYSQIVNDFQKGDIAEGYSVSREKKESFPLTVTSAQKNPTAFYLCASSAVRGETQYFGPGTRLLVL.